The 16 T cell receptor beta chains presented below share a single source sample, sequenced in a study of cytomegalovirus exposure and HLA in healthy donors. Produced via immunoSEQ multiplex PCR; TCRdb's table is partial and in-frame only. In the table there are around 300,000 clones, approximately 91% of which are singletons. The sample was PBMCs. The receptors derive from a man under 40 in good health and CMV-seronegative.

The rearrangement uses TRBV27 and TRBJ1-1; 9 bases line up with TRBD1. The CDR3 spans 16 residues. The germline V gene encodes CDR1 MNHEY and CDR2 SMNVEV (reference sequence). V lost 3 bases and J lost 6; bases outside the gene matches: 11. The DNA of the CDR3 is TGTGCCAGCAGTTTGGTCACAGGGGGCGTGGAATCTGAAGCTTTCTTT. Its protein product is CASSLVTGGVESEAFF.

The chain combines TRBV19 with TRBJ1-5; perhaps TRBD1 as D (5 bases). From germline, CDR1 is LNHDA and CDR2 SQIVND (reference sequence). The V end lost 7 bases, the J end lost 2 bases, and 21 bases lay between the germline ends. CDR3 length: 17 amino acids. The CDR3 bases are TGTGCCAGTACCCCAAACAGAAGGGGCAGGGGCAATCAGCCCCAGCATTTT. Encoded protein: CASTPNRRGRGNQPQHF. The whole variable domain, filled in from reference TRBV19 and TRBJ1-5, reads DGGITQSPKYLFRKEGQNVTLSCEQNLNHDAMYWYRQDPGQGLRLIYYSQIVNDFQKGDIAEGYSVSREKKESFPLTVTSAQKNPTAFYLCASTPNRRGRGNQPQHFGDGTRLSIL.

The V and J genes are TRBV7-6 and TRBJ2-1; 10 bases are shared with TRBD2. CDR3 length: 12 residues. J lost 13 bases, V lost 5 bases, and 5 bases had no gene match. The germline CDR1 and CDR2 sequences are SGHVS and FNYEAQ. Written as DNA, the CDR3 is TGTGCCAGCAGCCCCGGGACTAGCGTTCAGTTCTTC. Amino acid sequence: CASSPGTSVQFF.

As for this clone: This same CDR3 is encoded by further DNA sequences in the sample. The genes are TRBV6-4 and TRBJ2-3; 9 bases fit TRBD2. Per germline, CDR1 MRHNA and CDR2 SNTAGT. The V gene end was trimmed by 2 bases and the J gene end by 1 base; junction bases not matched to a gene: 1. The CDR3 is 15 residues long. The CDR3 loop is CASSDVAGGTDTQYF. The DNA of the CDR3 is TGTGCCAGCAGTGACGTAGCGGGGGGCACAGATACGCAGTATTTT.

This clone was observed a single time. The chain uses TRBV6-5 and TRBJ2-1, with 7 bases fitting TRBD1. CDR3 length: 12 amino acids. Germline V gene lookup returns CDR1 MNHEY and CDR2 SVGAGI. V trimming: 10 bases; J trimming: 4 bases; junction bases outside the gene matches: 4. CDR3 amino acids: CATGQAYNEQFF. The CDR3 DNA is TGTGCCACCGGACAGGCTTACAATGAGCAGTTCTTC.

The J gene is TRBJ1-4, the V gene TRBV6-5; 7 positions agree with TRBD1. J was trimmed by 3 bases and V by 2 bases; bases with no gene match: 3. Germline V gene sequence: CDR1 MNHEY, CDR2 SVGAGI. The CDR3 contains 15 residues. The DNA for the CDR3 is TGTGCCAGCAGTTACGAAGGGGGCTCTAATGAAAAACTGTTTTTT. Its translation: CASSYEGGSNEKLFF.

The chain couples TRBV6-6 to TRBJ1-1; D not resolved. V lost 6 bases and J 1 base, leaving 9 bases between the germline ends. CDR1 and CDR2 from the germline V gene are MNHNY and SVGAGI (reference sequence). CDR3 length equals 13 residues. The DNA of the CDR3 is TGTGCCAGCAGGCGGCTCTGGAACACTGAAGCTTTCTTT. It yields the protein CASRRLWNTEAFF.

The V gene is TRBV6-6, the J gene TRBJ1-1; a weak D match, TRBD1 (5 bases). There are 15 residues in the CDR3. The germline V gene has CDR1 MNHNY and CDR2 SVGAGI (reference sequence). V lost 0 bases and J 0 bases, leaving 8 bases between the germline ends. The CDR3 region is CASSYSDTLNTEAFF. In nucleotides, the CDR3 is TGTGCCAGCAGTTACTCGGACACCCTGAACACTGAAGCTTTCTTT.

The chain joins TRBV7-2 to TRBJ1-1; D may be TRBD1 (6 bases). CDR1 is SGHTA, CDR2 FQGNSA, per germline. The CDR3 covers 15 residues. Trimming cost V 1 base and J 3 bases, with 12 bases left between them. This CDR3 reads CASSLEKGVDTEAFF. CDR3 sequence (DNA): TGTGCCAGCAGCTTAGAAAAGGGGGTGGACACTGAAGCTTTCTTT.

The chain is built from TRBV5-4 and TRBJ1-3; the D gene is possibly TRBD1 (5 bases). Germline CDR1 SGHNT, CDR2 YYREEE (reference sequence). The CDR3 loop spans 16 amino acids. The germline V and J ends were trimmed by 4 bases and 2 bases, with 16 bases remaining between them. The CDR3 loop reads CASSQIGLGAGNTIYF. CDR3 DNA sequence: TGTGCCAGCAGCCAAATTGGTCTAGGGGCTGGAAACACCATATATTTT.

This clone has a single count. J is TRBJ2-1 and V is TRBV28, with TRBD2 as a possible D gene (5 bases). V lost 1 base to trimming and J lost 0 bases, with 10 bases between them. CDR1 MDHEN and CDR2 SYDVKM come from the germline V gene. CDR3 size: 16 residues. The CDR3 protein is CASSLLYGNSYNEQFF. CDR3 bases: TGTGCCAGCAGTTTATTGTACGGGAACTCCTACAATGAGCAGTTCTTC. The variable domain in full, completed from reference TRBV28 and TRBJ2-1, reads DVKVTQSSRYLVKRTGEKVFLECVQDMDHENMFWYRQDPGLGLRLIYFSYDVKMKEKGDIPEGYSVSREKKERFSLILESASTNQTSMYLCASSLLYGNSYNEQFFGPGTRLTVL.

The rearrangement joins TRBV30 to TRBJ2-7, with 7 bases lining up with TRBD1. The J segment lost 3 bases and the V segment lost 0 bases, leaving 8 bases of the junction unmatched. The germline V gene encodes CDR1 GTSNPN and CDR2 SVGIG (reference sequence). The CDR3 contains 15 residues. The CDR3 protein is CAWSVWGQLLYEQYF. The CDR3 DNA reads as TGTGCCTGGAGTGTATGGGGACAGCTGCTCTACGAGCAGTACTTC.

The chain is built from TRBV13 and TRBJ2-5, with 13 bases matching TRBD2. The V segment lost 5 bases and the J segment 2 bases; nucleotides outside the gene matches: 5. CDR3 length equals 16 residues. CDR1 PRHDT and CDR2 FYEKMQ come from the germline V gene (reference sequence). The CDR3 loop is CASSARLAGGQETQYF. The CDR3 DNA reads as TGTGCCAGCAGCGCGCGACTAGCGGGGGGTCAAGAGACCCAGTACTTC.

This clone was seen a few times. The rearrangement links TRBV27 to TRBJ1-6; D not resolved. Germline assignment: CDR1 MNHEY and CDR2 SMNVEV (reference sequence). The CDR3 totals 13 residues. Trimming removed 0 bases at V and 10 bases at J, with 7 bases between. The CDR3 reads CASSLSAGSPLHF. The CDR3 DNA reads TGTGCCAGCAGTTTATCGGCGGGGTCACCCCTCCACTTT.

This clone showed up just once. This chain uses TRBV6-1 with TRBJ1-1; D gene unclear. This CDR3 comprises 12 residues. Germline V gene sequence: CDR1 MNHNS, CDR2 SASEGT. Trimming pared 6 bases from V and 4 bases from J, leaving 9 bases between. The DNA of the CDR3 is TGTGCCAGCAGGTATCCGGTCACTGAAGCTTTCTTT. It translates to CASRYPVTEAFF.

V and J are TRBV14 and TRBJ2-3; D is unresolved. The CDR3 loop spans 20 amino acids. The V end was cut by 0 bases, the J end by 0 bases, with 22 bases between. The germline V gene encodes CDR1 SGHDN and CDR2 FVKESK. The CDR3 nucleotides read TGTGCCAGCAGCCAAGAAGTCTACTGGGCCTCTACACCAAGCACAGATACGCAGTATTTT. Residues: CASSQEVYWASTPSTDTQYF.